The 21 T cell receptor beta chains presented below share a single source sample, sequenced in a study of blood T cell repertoires in COVID-19. Assay used: immunoSEQ multiplex PCR; TCRdb lists only in-frame clones, some missing. The repertoire includes over 150,000 clones, 84% of them detected once, and around 2.9% sits in the top ten. Sample: peripheral blood. These receptors all come from a woman aged 80 or over with COVID-19, enrolled during active disease.

The V call is TRBV19, the J call TRBJ2-5, with a possible D match to TRBD2 (5 bases). This CDR3 has 13 amino acids. From germline, CDR1 is LNHDA and CDR2 SQIVND (reference sequence). V was pared by 3 bases and J by 7 bases, with 12 bases between. CDR3 sequence: CASSIQEAGTQYF. DNA for the CDR3: TGTGCCAGTAGTATTCAGGAGGCGGGGACCCAGTACTTC. The entire variable domain, with the rest obtained from reference TRBV19 and TRBJ2-5, is as follows: DGGITQSPKYLFRKEGQNVTLSCEQNLNHDAMYWYRQDPGQGLRLIYYSQIVNDFQKGDIAEGYSVSREKKESFPLTVTSAQKNPTAFYLCASSIQEAGTQYFGPGTRLLVL.

This chain joins TRBV27 and TRBJ2-3, with a tentative D call TRBD1 (6 bases). Deletions cut 3 bases from V and 8 bases from J, with 21 bases between. The CDR3 contains 16 residues. Per the germline V gene, CDR1 is MNHEY and CDR2 is SMNVEV (reference sequence). The CDR3 here is CASSFNRATLFGTQYF. The CDR3 nucleotides read TGTGCCAGCAGTTTTAACAGGGCAACCCTTTTTGGTACGCAGTATTTT.

The V call is TRBV27, the J call TRBJ2-3, with TRBD2 matching 9 bases. Per the germline V gene, CDR1 is MNHEY and CDR2 is SMNVEV (reference sequence). Trimming took 7 bases from V and 5 from J; bases not matched to a gene: 7. The CDR3 consists of 14 residues. The CDR3 DNA reads as TGTGCCAGCAAACGCGGGGGGGCAGGAGATACGCAGTATTTT. It yields the protein CASKRGGAGDTQYF.

DNA for the CDR3: TGTGCCAGCAGTTTAGGCATCTCTGGAAACACCATATATTTT. Residues: CASSLGISGNTIYF. The chain uses TRBV28 and TRBJ1-3, with D unresolved. With 2 bases removed from V and 0 bases from J, the gap between germline ends came to 5 bases. The V gene's germline CDR1 is MDHEN and CDR2 SYDVKM. The CDR3 sequence is 14 residues long. The whole variable domain, remainder taken from reference TRBV28 and TRBJ1-3, is DVKVTQSSRYLVKRTGEKVFLECVQDMDHENMFWYRQDPGLGLRLIYFSYDVKMKEKGDIPEGYSVSREKKERFSLILESASTNQTSMYLCASSLGISGNTIYFGEGSWLTVV.

This clone was recorded once. V gene TRBV7-2 combines with J gene TRBJ2-1; no firm D call. Germline CDR1 is SGHTA and CDR2 is FQGNSA. The V end lost 3 bases, the J end lost 2 bases, and 17 bases lay between the germline ends. This CDR3 has 17 residues. DNA for the CDR3: TGTGCCAGCAGCTTGACTCGTCTAACCAACCCCTACAATGAGCAGTTCTTC. Residues: CASSLTRLTNPYNEQFF.

The chain couples TRBV27 to TRBJ1-2, with D tentatively TRBD1 (6 bases). The CDR3 consists of 16 residues. From germline, CDR1 is MNHEY and CDR2 SMNVEV (reference sequence). The ends were cut back, 3 bases at V and 5 bases at J, with 19 bases in the middle. CDR3 in amino acids: CASSFNGPGARYGYTF. CDR3 DNA: TGTGCCAGCAGTTTTAATGGCCCAGGGGCGCGGTATGGCTACACCTTC.

V gene TRBV10-1 combines with J gene TRBJ1-5; D uncertain. Trimming took off 11 bases at V and 0 bases at J, with 8 bases between the two ends. This CDR3 comprises 12 residues. Germline V gene sequence: CDR1 WNHNN, CDR2 SYGVQD (reference sequence). CDR3: CAYRDSNQPQHF. CDR3 in DNA: TGCGCCTACAGAGATAGCAATCAGCCCCAGCATTTT.

V and J are TRBV30 and TRBJ2-4; TRBD1 matches at 9 bases. Germline CDR1 is GTSNPN and CDR2 is SVGIG (reference sequence). After removal of 0 bases from V and 8 bases from J, the junction contained 8 bases not matched to a gene. The CDR3 has 15 amino acids. The CDR3 DNA is TGTGCCTGGAGTGTCCCCACAGGGGGCGCGCACATTCAGTACTTC. This encodes CAWSVPTGGAHIQYF.

The gene calls are TRBV18 and TRBJ2-7; 11 bases map to TRBD1. The length of the CDR3 is 15 residues. Germline V gene lookup returns CDR1 KGHSH and CDR2 LQKENI. After removal of 2 bases from V and 7 bases from J, the junction contained 7 bases not matched to a gene. The CDR3 region is CASSPSGQGAWEQYF. As DNA, the CDR3 is TGTGCCAGCTCACCATCCGGACAGGGGGCATGGGAGCAGTACTTC.

The J gene is TRBJ2-7, the V gene TRBV5-1, with D possibly TRBD2 on 5 matching bases. Per germline, CDR1 SGHRS and CDR2 YFSETQ. The CDR3 extends over 14 amino acids. Between the trimmed V and J ends, which lost 4 bases and 4 bases, there was a span of 15 bases. The DNA of the CDR3 is TGCGCCAGCAGCCGGGATCCGGGAACGTACGAGCAGTACTTC. Its protein product is CASSRDPGTYEQYF.

This chain uses TRBV7-3 with TRBJ2-2; 9 nucleotides align to TRBD2. The germline CDR1 and CDR2 sequences are SGHTA and FQGTGA. V gave up 2 bases and J gave up 2 bases; unmatched junction bases: 6. The CDR3 is 17 residues long. The CDR3 DNA sequence: TGTGCCAGCAGCTTATTCCCTAGCGGGGTAAACACCGGGGAGCTGTTTTTT. This sequence encodes CASSLFPSGVNTGELFF.

V is TRBV28 and J is TRBJ1-2; D is unclear. The CDR3 loop spans 13 amino acids. V lost 3 bases, J lost 7 bases, and 12 bases lay in between. The germline V gene encodes CDR1 MDHEN and CDR2 SYDVKM. The CDR3 DNA is TGTGCCAGCAGTTTGGAGGGTGGTATTGGCTACACCTTC. Translation gives CASSLEGGIGYTF.

The count of this clone is one. This sequence joins TRBV7-2 and TRBJ1-2; no clear D gene. CDR1 SGHTA and CDR2 FQGNSA come from the germline V gene. The CDR3 extends over 12 amino acids. Trimming took off 3 bases at V and 4 bases at J, with 6 bases between the two ends. CDR3 DNA sequence: TGTGCCAGCAGCTTCAGTGTCTATGGCTACACCTTC. Protein product: CASSFSVYGYTF.

The CDR3 sequence is CASSFVTGVNIQETQYF. The CDR3 region has the DNA TGTGCCAGCAGTTTTGTTACAGGAGTCAACATTCAAGAGACCCAGTACTTC. V and J are TRBV27 and TRBJ2-5, with a tentative D call TRBD1 (5 bases). Germline V lookup: CDR1 MNHEY, CDR2 SMNVEV (reference sequence). Trimming pared 3 bases from V and 2 bases from J, leaving 19 bases between. The CDR3 consists of 17 residues.

The V gene is TRBV6-5, the J gene TRBJ2-7; TRBD1 matches 7 bases. Per the germline V gene, CDR1 is MNHEY and CDR2 is SVGAGI. The V and J ends lost 7 bases and 0 bases, in that order; junction bases with no gene match: 9. The CDR3 is made up of 15 amino acids. The CDR3 loop is CASKKTGAYSYEQYF. CDR3 nucleotides: TGTGCCAGCAAAAAAACAGGGGCGTACTCCTACGAGCAGTACTTC.

This chain connects TRBV7-6 to TRBJ1-1; 9 bases agree with TRBD1. After removal of 1 base from V and 1 base from J, the junction contained 4 bases not matched to a gene. Germline V gene data show CDR1 as SGHVS and CDR2 as FNYEAQ. This CDR3 has 16 amino acids. The CDR3 DNA reads as TGTGCCAGCAGCTTAGTAGGGACAGGGCGGAACACTGAAGCTTTCTTT. Residues: CASSLVGTGRNTEAFF.

The genes are TRBV19 and TRBJ1-2; 11 nucleotides agree with TRBD1. With 6 bases clipped from V and 3 bases from J, the junction kept 6 bases outside the gene matches. The CDR3 is 15 residues long. Germline CDR1 is LNHDA and CDR2 is SQIVND (reference sequence). CDR3 DNA sequence: TGTGCCAGTAGGGACAGGGGGCTTTCGGACTATGGCTACACCTTC. This gives the protein CASRDRGLSDYGYTF.

V gene TRBV5-1 combines with J gene TRBJ2-5; tentative D call: TRBD1 (6 bases). V gave up 2 bases and J gave up 3 bases, with 11 bases separating them. CDR3 length: 14 amino acids. Per the germline V gene, CDR1 is SGHRS and CDR2 is YFSETQ. This CDR3 reads CASSFGAGEETQYF. The CDR3 coding sequence is TGCGCCAGCAGCTTTGGGGCAGGGGAAGAGACCCAGTACTTC.

V gene TRBV10-3 combines with J gene TRBJ2-5; TRBD2 matches 8 bases. Germline lookup yields CDR1 ENHRY and CDR2 SYGVKD. Unmatched junction bases numbered 9, after V lost 7 bases and J lost 5 bases. This CDR3 spans 14 amino acids. The CDR3 DNA follows: TGTGCCATCAAATCCGGGGGGGCCAAGGAGACCCAGTACTTC. Amino acid sequence: CAIKSGGAKETQYF.

This chain links TRBV12-5 with TRBJ2-5, with 9 bases lining up with TRBD1. The trim removed 4 bases at V and 4 bases at J, leaving 1 base unmatched. The CDR3 has 13 amino acids. The germline CDR1 and CDR2 sequences are LGHNT and FRNRAP. The CDR3 spells CASGWTGVETQYF. In nucleotides, the CDR3 is TGTGCTAGTGGTTGGACAGGGGTAGAGACCCAGTACTTC.

The table lists this clone with a count of one. The V gene is TRBV5-1, the J gene TRBJ2-2; tentatively, D is TRBD2 (6 bases). Germline V CDR1 and CDR2: SGHRS, YFSETQ. This CDR3 is 14 amino acids long. The V end was cut by 0 bases, the J end by 4 bases, with 7 bases between. This chain's CDR3 is CASSLGGVTGELFF. The CDR3 DNA is TGCGCCAGCAGCTTGGGCGGGGTCACCGGGGAGCTGTTTTTT.